One and the same sample provided the 26 T cell receptor beta chains below, sequenced in a study of cytotoxic CD8 clonotypes in ibrutinib-treated CLL. Profiling relied on immunoSEQ multiplex PCR, and the TCRdb table lists in-frame clones only, not all of them. The table includes some 98,000 clones, almost 80% detected once. Sequences were derived from PBMCs, sampled after 12 months of ibrutinib treatment. These receptors came from a human donor with chronic lymphocytic leukemia.

This clone was detected once. V gene TRBV15 combines with J gene TRBJ1-5; 9 bases agree with TRBD1. This CDR3 spans 17 amino acids. CDR1 and CDR2 (germline): LNHNV, YYDKDF (reference sequence). Trimming took 0 bases from V and 5 from J; bases not matched to a gene: 8. The CDR3 DNA sequence: TGTGCCACCAGCAGAGAACAGGGGGCGAGAGGGGATCAGCCCCAGCATTTT. Amino acid sequence: CATSREQGARGDQPQHF.

The gene calls are TRBV2 and TRBJ1-2; D not resolved. The CDR3 covers 14 residues. The germline V gene has CDR1 SNHLY and CDR2 FYNNEI. The V gene lost 3 bases and the J gene lost 4 bases, with 12 bases spanning the gap. The DNA of the CDR3 is TGTGCCAGCAGTGATCAGGTGCAGCGCTATGGCTACACCTTC. Its protein is CASSDQVQRYGYTF. Complete variable domain (other parts from reference TRBV2 and TRBJ1-2): EPEVTQTPSHQVTQMGQEVILRCVPISNHLYFYWYRQILGQKVEFLVSFYNNEISEKSEIFDDQFSVERPDGSNFTLKIRSTKLEDSAMYFCASSDQVQRYGYTFGSGTRLTVV.

This rearrangement joins TRBV7-6 to TRBJ2-7, with TRBD1 as a possible D gene (7 bases). The CDR3 is made up of 15 amino acids. Germline CDR1 is SGHVS and CDR2 is FNYEAQ. V lost 5 bases and J 2 bases, leaving 16 bases between the germline ends. The CDR3 nucleotides are TGTGCCAGCAGCCGTGACGACAGGGAGGCCTACGAGCAGTACTTC. This gives the protein CASSRDDREAYEQYF.

This chain joins TRBV27 and TRBJ1-1, with unresolved D. The CDR3 is made up of 13 amino acids. V was clipped by 4 bases and J by 8 bases, with 14 bases between them. Germline CDR1 MNHEY, CDR2 SMNVEV (reference sequence). DNA of the CDR3: TGTGCCAGCAGTTCCGTAGGCCTGGGCGAAGCTTTCTTT. Protein: CASSSVGLGEAFF.

The chain links TRBV11-2 to TRBJ1-6, with unresolved D. Germline lookup yields CDR1 SGHAT and CDR2 FQNNGV. The CDR3 has 16 amino acids. Trimming stripped 1 base from V and 8 bases from J, with 15 bases between. CDR3 sequence: CASSLGPAVPHSPLHF. The CDR3 bases are TGTGCCAGCAGCTTAGGGCCGGCAGTACCGCATTCACCCCTCCACTTT.

This clone has a handful of counts. CDR3 nucleotide sequence: TGTGCCAGCAGCTTAACAGAAAACACTGAAGCTTTCTTT. It is translated as CASSLTENTEAFF. The J gene is TRBJ1-1, the V gene TRBV7-8; D call uncertain. The germline CDR1 and CDR2 sequences are SGHVS and FQNEAQ. V lost 2 bases and J 2 bases, leaving 6 bases between the germline ends. CDR3 length: 13 residues.

The genes are TRBV28 and TRBJ1-5; no firm D call. Germline-derived CDR1 and CDR2 are MDHEN and SYDVKM. Trimming cost V 3 bases and J 6 bases, with 6 bases left between them. The CDR3 has 12 amino acids. Here the CDR3 reads CASSFQVQPQHF. CDR3 nucleotides: TGTGCCAGCAGTTTTCAGGTTCAGCCCCAGCATTTT.

The rearrangement uses TRBV7-2 and TRBJ2-7; the D call may be TRBD1 or TRBD2 (5 bases each). V lost 8 bases and J 2 bases, leaving 10 bases between the germline ends. This CDR3 spans 12 amino acids. Germline values: CDR1 SGHTA, CDR2 FQGNSA. This CDR3 reads CASGGSPYEQYF. DNA for the CDR3: TGTGCCAGCGGGGGATCCCCCTACGAGCAGTACTTC.

V is TRBV5-1 and J is TRBJ2-5; 11 bases match TRBD2. The CDR3 sequence is 14 residues long. Germline V gene data show CDR1 as SGHRS and CDR2 as YFSETQ. Unmatched junction bases numbered 3, after V lost 5 bases and J lost 3 bases. The CDR3 region is CASRRGLAEETQYF. The CDR3 DNA follows: TGCGCCAGCAGACGGGGACTAGCGGAAGAGACCCAGTACTTC.

This sequence joins TRBV4-1 and TRBJ2-2, with D possibly matching TRBD1 (5 bases). CDR1 and CDR2 from the germline V gene are MGHRA and YSYEKL. The CDR3 runs to 17 residues. V shed 4 bases and J shed 2 bases, with 17 bases lying between them. CDR3: CASSPSIGQGNTGELFF. Here the CDR3 DNA reads TGCGCCAGCAGCCCGAGTATAGGGCAGGGAAACACCGGGGAGCTGTTTTTT.

The chain employs TRBV18 and TRBJ1-5; tentatively, D is TRBD1 (5 bases). The CDR3 totals 15 residues. From germline, CDR1 is KGHSH and CDR2 LQKENI. Trimming stripped 2 bases from V and 7 bases from J, with 15 bases between. CDR3 sequence: CASSPGGGIWQPQHF. The CDR3 nucleotides read TGTGCCAGCTCACCAGGGGGGGGAATTTGGCAGCCCCAGCATTTT.

The chain joins TRBV7-2 to TRBJ2-1; 7 nucleotides agree with TRBD1. The trim removed 3 bases at V and 6 bases at J, leaving 8 bases unmatched. CDR3 length equals 15 residues. The V gene's germline CDR1 is SGHTA and CDR2 FQGNSA. CDR3 sequence: CASSFVTGTVNEQFF. CDR3 nucleotides: TGTGCCAGCAGCTTTGTCACCGGGACAGTCAATGAGCAGTTCTTC.

The CDR3 is CASSLGLAGPFTDTQYF. The CDR3 nucleotides are TGCGCCAGCAGCTTGGGACTAGCGGGCCCCTTCACAGATACGCAGTATTTT. The chain couples TRBV5-1 to TRBJ2-3; 10 nucleotides align to TRBD2. The germline V gene encodes CDR1 SGHRS and CDR2 YFSETQ. V shed 0 bases, J shed 2 bases, and the junction held 6 bases outside the gene matches. The CDR3 length is 17 residues.

The chain combines TRBV28 with TRBJ1-5, with D possibly matching TRBD1 (6 bases). CDR1 MDHEN and CDR2 SYDVKM come from the germline V gene. Trimming removed 5 bases at V and 7 bases at J, with 15 bases between. The CDR3 length is 14 residues. The CDR3 region is CASSPYRVAQPQHF. The DNA of the CDR3 is TGTGCCAGCAGTCCCTACAGGGTCGCCCAGCCCCAGCATTTT.

This clone came up a few times. The chain joins TRBV30 to TRBJ1-2, with TRBD1 as a possible D gene (6 bases). The CDR3 sequence is 13 residues long. The ends were cut back, 5 bases at V and 4 bases at J, with 14 bases in the middle. CDR1 is GTSNPN, CDR2 SVGIG, per germline (reference sequence). Here the CDR3 reads CAWERGSPYGYTF. CDR3 DNA sequence: TGTGCCTGGGAAAGGGGGAGTCCCTATGGCTACACCTTC.

In this sample, this clone turned up once. V gene TRBV5-1 combines with J gene TRBJ2-5, with 7 bases identical to TRBD1. This CDR3 has 15 amino acids. Trimming removed 3 bases from V and 3 bases from J; junction bases left unmatched: 8. The germline V gene has CDR1 SGHRS and CDR2 YFSETQ. The CDR3 DNA is TGCGCCAGCAGCTCGACAGGGAATGAGGAAGAGACCCAGTACTTC. Its translation: CASSSTGNEEETQYF.

This clone has a handful of counts. The V gene is TRBV7-2, the J gene TRBJ1-2; D uncertain. Germline V gives CDR1 SGHTA, CDR2 FQGNSA. The CDR3 extends over 12 amino acids. V dropped 0 bases and J dropped 8 bases, with 7 bases sitting between them. In DNA form, the CDR3 reads TGTGCCAGCAGCTTAGCGGGGTGGGGCTACACCTTC. It yields the protein CASSLAGWGYTF.

The chain employs TRBV30 and TRBJ1-2; a possible D gene is TRBD1 (6 bases). The V end was cut by 2 bases, the J end by 5 bases, with 15 bases between. This CDR3 region has 14 residues. In germline, CDR1 is GTSNPN, CDR2 SVGIG (reference sequence). DNA for the CDR3: TGTGCCTGGAGTAATGGCAGGGGACCGTATGGCTACACCTTC. Protein: CAWSNGRGPYGYTF.

This chain uses TRBV11-3 with TRBJ2-1; the D gene is possibly TRBD1 (5 bases). This CDR3 comprises 12 residues. V lost 3 bases and J 7 bases, leaving 7 bases between the germline ends. The germline CDR1 and CDR2 sequences are SGHNT and YENEEA. CDR3 in amino acids: CASSFQGNEQFF. As DNA, the CDR3 is TGTGCCAGCAGCTTCCAGGGAAATGAGCAGTTCTTC.

V usage is TRBV5-1 and J usage is TRBJ2-2, with TRBD1 identical over 7 bases. V dropped 1 base and J dropped 6; count of bases not matched to a gene: 15. In germline, CDR1 is SGHRS, CDR2 YFSETQ. CDR3 size: 18 residues. DNA for the CDR3: TGCGCCAGCAGCTTGACCTCCTTAGGACAGGCGGTCGCCGGGGAGCTGTTTTTT. Protein sequence: CASSLTSLGQAVAGELFF.

The chain links TRBV5-1 to TRBJ2-7; TRBD2 aligns across 9 bases. CDR3 length: 13 amino acids. Germline V CDR1 and CDR2: SGHRS, YFSETQ. The ends lost 4 bases at V and 5 bases at J; junction bases unmatched: 4. The CDR3 region has the DNA TGCGCCAGCAGCCGGACTAGCGAAGACGAGCAGTACTTC. Residues: CASSRTSEDEQYF.

The gene calls are TRBV9 and TRBJ1-5; D ambiguous. V was trimmed by 0 bases and J by 3 bases, leaving 10 bases between them. This CDR3 has 15 residues. Per germline, CDR1 SGDLS and CDR2 YYNGEE. CDR3: CASSVEGGFNQPQHF. CDR3 nucleotide sequence: TGTGCCAGCAGCGTAGAGGGCGGGTTCAATCAGCCCCAGCATTTT.

The chain carries TRBV19 and TRBJ1-5; D may be TRBD1 (5 bases). The germline CDR1 and CDR2 sequences are LNHDA and SQIVND (reference sequence). This CDR3 region has 17 residues. V was shortened by 4 bases and J by 2 bases, with 18 bases between the two germline ends. CDR3 bases: TGTGCCAGTAGTACACCAGGGTTTGGGGAGGGCAATCAGCCCCAGCATTTT. This gives the protein CASSTPGFGEGNQPQHF.

The chain combines TRBV29-1 with TRBJ1-3, with a possible D match to TRBD1 (6 bases). The CDR3 totals 13 residues. Germline V gene lookup returns CDR1 SQVTM and CDR2 ANQGSEA. V was trimmed by 6 bases and J by 0 bases, leaving 9 bases between them. The CDR3 region is CSVTGSSGNTIYF. The CDR3 coding sequence is TGCAGCGTCACAGGGAGCTCTGGAAACACCATATATTTT.

The rearrangement joins TRBV11-3 to TRBJ2-5, with 10 nucleotides matching TRBD1. The CDR3 loop spans 14 amino acids. The germline V gene encodes CDR1 SGHNT and CDR2 YENEEA. V dropped 5 bases and J dropped 2; count of bases not matched to a gene: 2. In DNA form, the CDR3 reads TGTGCCAGCAGCGGGACAGGGGCTCAAGAGACCCAGTACTTC. It yields the protein CASSGTGAQETQYF. Full variable domain (rest looked up from reference TRBV11-3 and TRBJ2-5): EAGVVQSPRYKIIEKKQPVAFWCNPISGHNTLYWYLQNLGQGPELLIRYENEEAVDDSQLPKDRFSAERLKGVDSTLKIQPAELGDSAVYLCASSGTGAQETQYFGPGTRLLVL.

This clone was picked up many times. The V and J genes are TRBV9 and TRBJ1-1; a possible D gene is TRBD1 (5 bases). Between the trimmed V and J ends, which lost 4 bases and 5 bases, there was a span of 12 bases. This CDR3 spans 13 amino acids. From germline, CDR1 is SGDLS and CDR2 YYNGEE. The CDR3 protein is CASSHGGGTEAFF. The CDR3 nucleotides read TGTGCCAGCAGCCACGGCGGGGGTACTGAAGCTTTCTTT.